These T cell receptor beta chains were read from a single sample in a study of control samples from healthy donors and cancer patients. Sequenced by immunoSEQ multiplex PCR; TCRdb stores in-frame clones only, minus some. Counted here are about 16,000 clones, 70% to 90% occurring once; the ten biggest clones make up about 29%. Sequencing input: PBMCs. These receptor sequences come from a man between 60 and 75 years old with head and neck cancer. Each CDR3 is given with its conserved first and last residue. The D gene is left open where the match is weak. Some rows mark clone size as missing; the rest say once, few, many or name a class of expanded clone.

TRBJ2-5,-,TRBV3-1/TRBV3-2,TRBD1,TGTGCCAGCAGCCAAGGAGGACAGGGGAGGGACTTC,CASSQGGQGRDF
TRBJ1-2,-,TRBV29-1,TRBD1,TGCAGCGTGGGAACAGGGGTAGGCTATGGCTACACCTTC,CSVGTGVGYGYTF
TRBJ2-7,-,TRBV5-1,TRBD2,TGCGCCAGCAGCTTGGACTCGGGAGGGTACGAGCAGTACTTC,CASSLDSGGYEQYF
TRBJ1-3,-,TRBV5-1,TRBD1,TGCGCCAGCAGCTTTACCGGGACAGCTGGAAACACCATATATTTT,CASSFTGTAGNTIYF
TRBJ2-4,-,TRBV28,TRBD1,TGTGCCAGCAGTTTACACACAGGGGGAAGGATTCAGTACTTC,CASSLHTGGRIQYF
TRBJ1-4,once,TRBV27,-,TGTGCCAGCAGGTTCAGCTACGAGGAAAAACTGTTTTTT,CASRFSYEEKLFF
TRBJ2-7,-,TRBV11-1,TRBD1,TGTGCCAGCAGCCTGGTAGACAGGGCCCACGCCGAGCAGTACTTC,CASSLVDRAHAEQYF
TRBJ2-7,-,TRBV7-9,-,TGTGCCAGCAGCTTAGCCGCGACAGAGGGCGAGCAGTACTTC,CASSLAATEGEQYF
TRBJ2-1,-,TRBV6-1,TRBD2,TGTGCCAGCAGTGGGACTAGCGGGGGTTCGAGCTCCTACAATGAGCAGTTCTTC,CASSGTSGGSSSYNEQFF
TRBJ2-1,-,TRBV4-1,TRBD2,TGCGCCAGCAGCCGGGACTATCGGTCCACACGTGAGCAGTTCTTC,CASSRDYRSTREQFF
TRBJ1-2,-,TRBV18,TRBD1,TGTGCCAGCTCCCTTGGACAGGTTCCAACTCAAGGGGGCTACACCTTC,CASSLGQVPTQGGYTF
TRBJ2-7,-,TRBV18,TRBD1,TGTGCCAGCTCACCAGACAGGGCCGAGCAGTACTTC,CASSPDRAEQYF
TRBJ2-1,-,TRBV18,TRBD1,TGTGCCAGCTCTCAACAGGGGGCAGGGGGCAATGAGCAGTTCTTC,CASSQQGAGGNEQFF
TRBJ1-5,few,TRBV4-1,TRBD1,TGCGCCAGCAGCCCCGGACAGGGGCCCCCCAATCAGCCCCAGCATTTT,CASSPGQGPPNQPQHF
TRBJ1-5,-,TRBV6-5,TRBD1,TGTGCCAGCAGCACAGACAGGGGTAGCAATCAGCCCCAGCATTTT,CASSTDRGSNQPQHF
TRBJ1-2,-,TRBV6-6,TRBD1,TGTGCCAGCAGTTACCGGGACAGGGTGAGGGGCTACACCTTC,CASSYRDRVRGYTF
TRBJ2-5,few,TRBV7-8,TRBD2,TGTGCCAGCAGCTTAGGGGCTAGCGGTGAAGAGACCCAGTACTTC,CASSLGASGEETQYF
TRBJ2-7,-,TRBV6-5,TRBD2,TGTGCCAGCAGCCCCCCGGGACTAGCGGGGAACGAGCAGTACTTC,CASSPPGLAGNEQYF
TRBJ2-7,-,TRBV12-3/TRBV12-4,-,TGTGCCAGCAGTCCGGGGCTGGGCGAGCAGTACTTC,CASSPGLGEQYF
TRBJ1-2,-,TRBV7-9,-,TGTGCCAGCAGCCACTTCCCGAGCGGGGAGTCCGGCTACACCTTC,CASSHFPSGESGYTF
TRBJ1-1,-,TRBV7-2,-,TGTGCCAGCAGCTTAGGGGTGGGCTTGAACACTGAAGCTTTCTTT,CASSLGVGLNTEAFF
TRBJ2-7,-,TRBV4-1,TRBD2,TGCGCCAGCAGCCAAGAACGGCGGGGGGGCCTTTACGAGCAGTACTTC,CASSQERRGGLYEQYF
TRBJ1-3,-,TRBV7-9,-,TGTGCCTGGGCAGGGGTGATGGGAAACACCATATATTTT,CAWAGVMGNTIYF